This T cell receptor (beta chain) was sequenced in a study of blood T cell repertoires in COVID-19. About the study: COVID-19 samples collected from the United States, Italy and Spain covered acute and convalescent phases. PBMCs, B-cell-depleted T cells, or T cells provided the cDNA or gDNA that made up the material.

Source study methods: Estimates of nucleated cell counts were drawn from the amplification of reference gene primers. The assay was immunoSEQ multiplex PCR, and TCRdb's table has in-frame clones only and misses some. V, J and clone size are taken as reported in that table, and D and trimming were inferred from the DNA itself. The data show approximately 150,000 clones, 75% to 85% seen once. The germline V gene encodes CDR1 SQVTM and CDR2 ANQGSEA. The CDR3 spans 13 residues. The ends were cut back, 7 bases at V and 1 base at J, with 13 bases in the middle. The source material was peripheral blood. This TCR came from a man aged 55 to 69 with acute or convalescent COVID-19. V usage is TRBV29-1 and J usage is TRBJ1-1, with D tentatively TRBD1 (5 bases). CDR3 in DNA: TGCAGCGGGAATTGGGGCCCGAACACTGAAGCTTTCTTT. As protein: CSGNWGPNTEAFF.